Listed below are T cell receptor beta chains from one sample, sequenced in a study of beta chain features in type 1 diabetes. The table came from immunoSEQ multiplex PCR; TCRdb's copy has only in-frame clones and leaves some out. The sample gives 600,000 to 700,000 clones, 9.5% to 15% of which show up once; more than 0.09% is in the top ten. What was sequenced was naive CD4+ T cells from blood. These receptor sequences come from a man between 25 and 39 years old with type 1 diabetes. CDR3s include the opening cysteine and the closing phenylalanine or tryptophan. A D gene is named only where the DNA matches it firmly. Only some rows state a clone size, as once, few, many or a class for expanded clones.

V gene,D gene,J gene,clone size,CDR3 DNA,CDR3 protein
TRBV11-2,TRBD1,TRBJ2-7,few,TGTGCCAGCAGCTGGACAGGGGAGGACGAGCAGTACTTC,CASSWTGEDEQYF
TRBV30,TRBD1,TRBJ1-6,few,TGTGCCTGGAGTACACAGGGGGACCGGTCACCCCTCCACTTT,CAWSTQGDRSPLHF
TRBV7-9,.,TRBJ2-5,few,TGTGCCAGCAGTACCTACTTTTACCAAGAGACCCAGTACTTC,CASSTYFYQETQYF
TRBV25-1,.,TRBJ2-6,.,TGTGCCAGCAGTGAGACGAGCTCTGGCGCCAACGTCCTGACTTTC,CASSETSSGANVLTF
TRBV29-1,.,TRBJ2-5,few,TGCAGCGTTGCTTTCGGCGGGAAGTTCGGCGAGACCCAGTACTTC,CSVAFGGKFGETQYF
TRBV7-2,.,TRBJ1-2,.,TGTGCCAGCAGCTTTAGAACAGGGCATGGCTACACCTTC,CASSFRTGHGYTF
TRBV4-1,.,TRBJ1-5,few,TGCGCCAGCAGCCAAGATTCGGGTCCGGGACAGCCCCAGCATTTT,CASSQDSGPGQPQHF
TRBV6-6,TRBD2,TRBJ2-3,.,TGTGCCAGCAGTTCCGGGGGGAGCACAGATACGCAGTATTTT,CASSSGGSTDTQYF
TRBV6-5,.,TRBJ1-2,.,TGTGCCAGCAGGGCAGGACGGGGGAACTATGGCTACACCTTC,CASRAGRGNYGYTF
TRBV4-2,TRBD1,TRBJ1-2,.,TGTGCCAGCAGCCATGACCGGACAGGACCTCTTGGCTACACCTTC,CASSHDRTGPLGYTF
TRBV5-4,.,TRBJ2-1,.,TGTGCCAGCAGCGGACAAATCTCCTACAATGAGCAGTTCTTC,CASSGQISYNEQFF
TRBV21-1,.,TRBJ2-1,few,TGTGCCAGCAGCAAAGTCGAGGGGGCGCGGAATGAGCAGTTCTTC,CASSKVEGARNEQFF
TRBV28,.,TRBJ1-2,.,TGTGCCAGCAGTTCCCCGGGGATAGGGGATAACTATGGCTACACCTTC,CASSSPGIGDNYGYTF
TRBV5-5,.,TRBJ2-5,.,TGTGCCAGCAGCTTGGCCGGAGAGACCCAGTACTTC,CASSLAGETQYF
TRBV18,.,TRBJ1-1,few,TGTGCCAGCTCACAGCAAGAACAGGGCGTGAACACTGAAGCTTTCTTT,CASSQQEQGVNTEAFF
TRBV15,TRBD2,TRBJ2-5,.,TGTGCCACCAGCAGGGGTTGGACTAGCGGTGAGACCCAGTACTTC,CATSRGWTSGETQYF
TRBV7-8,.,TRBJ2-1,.,TGTGCCAGCAGCTTAGCTCGCACCCAGGGTGAAGGGAGAAATGAGCAGTTCTTC,CASSLARTQGEGRNEQFF
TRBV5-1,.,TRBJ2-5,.,TGCGCCAGCAGCTTCGGGACGCAAGAGACCCAGTACTTC,CASSFGTQETQYF
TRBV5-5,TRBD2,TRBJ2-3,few,TGTGCCAGCAGCCTCGGGAGGGCCACAGATACGCAGTATTTT,CASSLGRATDTQYF
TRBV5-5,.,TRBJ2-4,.,TGTGCCAGCAGCTTGTCAAGCATTCAGTACTTC,CASSLSSIQYF
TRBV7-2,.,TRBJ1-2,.,TGTGCCAGCAGCCCACTGAGGCCGGGACGAGGGTATGGCTACACCTTC,CASSPLRPGRGYGYTF
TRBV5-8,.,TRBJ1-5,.,TGTGCCAGCAGCTTGGTCGACAGGAATCAGCCCCAGCATTTT,CASSLVDRNQPQHF
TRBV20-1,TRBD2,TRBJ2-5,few,TGCAGTGCGCTAGCGGGCGAGACCCAGTACTTC,CSALAGETQYF
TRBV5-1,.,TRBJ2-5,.,TGCGCCAGCAGCTTGTACGTCCAAGAGACCCAGTACTTC,CASSLYVQETQYF
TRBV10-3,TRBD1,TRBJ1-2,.,TGTGCCATCAGTGAGTTGGGACAGGTTCACTATGGCTACACCTTC,CAISELGQVHYGYTF
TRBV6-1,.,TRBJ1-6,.,TGTGCCAGCATTGGGCAGGGAAGTTCACCCCTCCACTTT,CASIGQGSSPLHF
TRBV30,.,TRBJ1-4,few,TGTGCCTGGACAGTGAATGAAAAACTGTTTTTT,CAWTVNEKLFF
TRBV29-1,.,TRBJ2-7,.,TGCAGCGTTGCCCCAGGGGCCCACGAGCAGTACTTC,CSVAPGAHEQYF
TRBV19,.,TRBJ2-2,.,TGTGCCAGTAGTATGGTTTTCCAGGGCGGCGGGGAGCTGTTTTTT,CASSMVFQGGGELFF
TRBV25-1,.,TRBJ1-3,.,TGTGCCAGCAGTGGGGGATTCTCCTCTGGAAACACCATATATTTT,CASSGGFSSGNTIYF
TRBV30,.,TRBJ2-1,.,TGTGCCTGGAGTGTGAGGGGGACCGGTCATGATTCGCAGTTCTTC,CAWSVRGTGHDSQFF
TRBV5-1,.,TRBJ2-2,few,TGCGCCAGCAGCTTGGACGACACCGGGGAGCTGTTTTTT,CASSLDDTGELFF
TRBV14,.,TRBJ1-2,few,TGTGCCAGCAGCCTGACAACAGGCAACTATGGCTACACCTTC,CASSLTTGNYGYTF